The following is a T cell receptor (beta chain) sequence with its context. This record belongs to a study of cytomegalovirus exposure and HLA in healthy donors. The PCR employed 60 Vbeta primers together with 13 Jbeta primers. Data came from immunoSEQ multiplex PCR; TCRdb stores just in-frame clones and leaves some out. Of 220,000 or so clones in the sample, about 78% were seen once. The length of the CDR3 is 18 residues. Trimming took 0 bases from V and 3 from J; bases not matched to a gene: 12. Germline V lookup: CDR1 SGDLS, CDR2 YYNGEE. The chain is built from TRBV9 and TRBJ2-7; 10 nucleotides align to TRBD2. The clonotype comes from a male donor in good health and CMV-seronegative. Sequencing was performed on PBMCs. Here the CDR3 DNA reads TGTGCCAGCAGCGTAGCTCCTCGGACTAGCGGAACCAACTACGAGCAGTACTTC. Translating it yields CASSVAPRTSGTNYEQYF.